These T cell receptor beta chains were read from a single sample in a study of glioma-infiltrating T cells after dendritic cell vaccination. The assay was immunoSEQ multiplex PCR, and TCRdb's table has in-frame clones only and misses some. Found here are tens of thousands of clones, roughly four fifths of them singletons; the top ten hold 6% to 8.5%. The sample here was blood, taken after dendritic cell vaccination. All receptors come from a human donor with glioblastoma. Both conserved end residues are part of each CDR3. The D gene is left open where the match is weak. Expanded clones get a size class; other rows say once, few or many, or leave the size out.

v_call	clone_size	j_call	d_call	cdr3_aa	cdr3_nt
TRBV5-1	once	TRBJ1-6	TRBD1	CASSSSGTGVSPLHF	TGCGCCAGCAGCTCCTCCGGGACAGGGGTTTCACCCCTCCACTTT
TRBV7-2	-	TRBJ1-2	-	CASSLGGQNYGYTF	TGTGCCAGCAGCTTAGGCGGGCAGAACTATGGCTACACCTTC
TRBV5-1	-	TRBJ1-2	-	CASSLEGADSGYTF	TGCGCCAGCAGCTTGGAAGGGGCTGATAGTGGCTACACCTTC
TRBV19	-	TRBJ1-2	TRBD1	CASNSRDRGRETF	TGTGCCAGTAATTCCCGGGACAGGGGAAGGGAAACCTTC
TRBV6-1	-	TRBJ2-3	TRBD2	CAIPREGGSTFTQYF	TGTGCGATCCCCCGAGAGGGCGGGAGCACTTTCACGCAGTATTTT
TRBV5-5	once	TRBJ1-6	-	CASSLTDIPLHF	TGTGCCAGCAGCTTGACGGACATACCCCTCCACTTT
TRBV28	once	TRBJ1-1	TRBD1	CASSKGALGKDTEAFF	TGTGCCAGCAGTAAGGGGGCCCTGGGGAAGGACACTGAAGCTTTCTTT
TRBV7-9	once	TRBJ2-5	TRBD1	CASSRGQDQETQYF	TGTGCCAGCAGCCGTGGACAGGACCAAGAGACCCAGTACTTC
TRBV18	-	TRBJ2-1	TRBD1	CASSQTTGGFFNEQFF	TGTGCCAGCTCCCAAACGACAGGGGGGTTCTTCAATGAGCAGTTCTTC
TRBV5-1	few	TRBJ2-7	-	CASSPSRNSYEQYF	TGCGCCAGCAGCCCATCTAGAAACTCCTACGAGCAGTACTTC
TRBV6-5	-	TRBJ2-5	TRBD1	CASSYQGEWGRETQYF	TGTGCCAGCAGTTACCAGGGGGAATGGGGAAGAGAGACCCAGTACTTC
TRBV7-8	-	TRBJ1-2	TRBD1	CASSLTTGTALQYGYTF	TGTGCCAGCAGCTTAACGACCGGGACAGCTTTACAGTATGGCTACACCTTC
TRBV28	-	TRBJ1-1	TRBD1	CASNLRRQGGYTEAFF	TGTGCCAGCAACCTAAGACGACAGGGGGGGTACACTGAAGCTTTCTTT
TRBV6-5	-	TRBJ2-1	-	CASSGPQGFGHEQFF	TGTGCCAGCAGCGGCCCTCAGGGGTTCGGGCATGAGCAGTTCTTC
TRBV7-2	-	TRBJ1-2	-	CASSYPSGVGYTF	TGTGCCAGCAGCTACCCCTCAGGGGTCGGCTACACCTTC
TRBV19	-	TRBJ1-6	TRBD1	CASSIERTGSPLHF	TGTGCCAGTAGTATAGAGCGGACAGGTTCACCCCTCCACTTT
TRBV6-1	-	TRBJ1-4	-	CASSEMAGVPEKLFF	TGTGCCAGCAGTGAAATGGCAGGGGTCCCTGAAAAACTGTTTTTT
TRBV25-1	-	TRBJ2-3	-	CASSVQGLGTDTQYF	TGTGCCAGCAGTGTTCAGGGTTTAGGAACAGATACGCAGTATTTT
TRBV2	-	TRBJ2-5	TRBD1	CASRGTEKTQYF	TGTGCCAGCAGAGGGACAGAGAAGACCCAGTACTTC
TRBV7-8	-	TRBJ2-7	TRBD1	CASSGDRVDEQYF	TGTGCCAGCAGCGGGGACAGGGTGGACGAGCAGTACTTC
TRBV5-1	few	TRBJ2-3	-	CASSSGLRGSTDTQYF	TGCGCCAGCAGCTCGGGACTCAGGGGGAGCACAGATACGCAGTATTTT
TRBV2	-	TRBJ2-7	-	CASSEAGAEQYF	TGTGCCAGCAGTGAAGCAGGGGCCGAGCAGTACTTC
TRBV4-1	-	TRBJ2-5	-	CASSQAGGAEQETQYF	TGCGCCAGCAGCCAAGCCGGCGGGGCCGAACAAGAGACCCAGTACTTC
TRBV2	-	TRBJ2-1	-	CASSMGLNNEQFF	TGTGCCAGCAGTATGGGACTGAACAATGAGCAGTTCTTC
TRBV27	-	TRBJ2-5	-	CASSLGGTQETQYF	TGTGCCAGCAGTTTAGGGGGGACCCAAGAGACCCAGTACTTC
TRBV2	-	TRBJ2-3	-	CASRGAPVTTGTQYF	TGTGCCAGCAGAGGGGCACCTGTAACCACCGGTACGCAGTATTTT
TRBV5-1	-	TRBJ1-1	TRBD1	CASSFEGAANTEAFF	TGCGCCAGCAGCTTTGAGGGGGCCGCGAACACTGAAGCTTTCTTT
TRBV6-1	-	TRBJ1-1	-	CASISLNTEAFF	TGTGCCAGCATATCGTTGAACACTGAAGCTTTCTTT
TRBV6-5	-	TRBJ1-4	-	CASSYNLGSNEKLFF	TGTGCCAGCAGTTATAATTTGGGCTCCAATGAAAAACTGTTTTTT
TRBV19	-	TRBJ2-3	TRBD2	CASSALSLAGADTQYF	TGTGCCAGTAGTGCCCTGTCTCTAGCGGGTGCAGATACGCAGTATTTT
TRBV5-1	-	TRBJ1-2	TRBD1	CATSDRGEGYTF	TGCGCCACCAGCGACAGGGGGGAAGGCTACACCTTC
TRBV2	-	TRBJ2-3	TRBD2	CASSGTSGGGYF	TGTGCCAGCAGTGGCACTAGCGGGGGGGGGTATTTT
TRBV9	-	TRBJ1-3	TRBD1	CASSVGGTASGNTIYF	TGTGCCAGCAGCGTAGGGGGGACAGCCTCTGGAAACACCATATATTTT